The sequence of this T cell receptor beta chain was determined in a study of blood T cell repertoires in COVID-19. Study context: In each case, the material was cDNA or gDNA derived from T cells, B-cell-depleted T cells, or PBMCs.

There are 16 residues in the CDR3. V was clipped by 4 bases and J by 6 bases, with 16 bases between them. Germline V gene lookup returns CDR1 LGHDT and CDR2 YNNKEL (reference sequence). Authors' data handling: Estimated nucleated cell counts came from reference gene primer amplification. Clones were sequenced by immunoSEQ multiplex PCR, and TCRdb holds only the in-frame ones, with some missing. Clonal size and the V and J genes are those of that table, whereas D and trimming came from the DNA. The table shows about 130,000 clones, with 87% occurring only once. Sequencing was performed on peripheral blood. The clonotype comes from a man aged 45-65 years with active COVID-19. This chain joins TRBV3-1 (or the pseudogene TRBV3-2) and TRBJ1-6, with D perhaps TRBD1 (6 bases). As DNA, the CDR3 is TGTGCCAGCAGCCGAACCAATGGACAGACTAATTCACCCCTCCACTTT. It translates to CASSRTNGQTNSPLHF.